One sample yielded the 20 T cell receptor beta chains listed below, sequenced in a study of blood T cell repertoires in COVID-19. Profiling relied on immunoSEQ multiplex PCR, and the TCRdb table lists in-frame clones only, not all of them. The sample includes under 200,000 clones, approximately 84% of them seen just once. The sequenced sample consisted of PBMCs or T cells enriched from blood (not recorded which). The receptors shown here come from a woman aged 40 to 49 with acute COVID-19.

This sequence joins TRBV6-6 and TRBJ1-2, with 10 bases fitting TRBD1. The germline V gene encodes CDR1 MNHNY and CDR2 SVGAGI (reference sequence). The CDR3 consists of 15 residues. V was pared by 0 bases and J by 4 bases, with 2 bases of the junction left unmatched. The CDR3 DNA is TGTGCCAGCAGTTACTCGGGACAGGGGACCTATGGCTACACCTTC. This gives the protein CASSYSGQGTYGYTF.

This clone was seen a handful of times. The chain couples TRBV29-1 to TRBJ2-3; TRBD2 agrees at 9 bases. The CDR3 spans 14 residues. Trimming at V came to 5 bases and at J to 4 bases, leaving 7 bases not matched to a gene. Germline V CDR1 and CDR2: SQVTM, ANQGSEA. The CDR3 here is CSVLLAGAADTQYF. CDR3 DNA: TGCAGCGTTCTTTTAGCGGGAGCCGCAGATACGCAGTATTTT.

This clone was counted between two and nine times. The rearrangement joins TRBV5-5 to TRBJ1-4, with D perhaps matching TRBD1 (5 bases). The CDR3 totals 15 residues. Trimming took 1 base from V and 4 from J, leaving 11 bases between them. The germline CDR1 and CDR2 sequences are SGHKS and YYEKEE (reference sequence). CDR3 DNA: TGTGCCAGCAGCTTGCTAGGGGATTATAATGAAAAACTGTTTTTT. Its translation: CASSLLGDYNEKLFF.

The chain uses TRBV29-1 and TRBJ2-3, with TRBD2 matching over 8 bases. The CDR3 totals 14 residues. Germline V gene lookup returns CDR1 SQVTM and CDR2 ANQGSEA. V dropped 4 bases and J dropped 2; count of bases not matched to a gene: 5. The CDR3 protein is CSVAPSGSTDTQYF. CDR3 DNA: TGCAGCGTTGCCCCTAGCGGGTCCACAGATACGCAGTATTTT.

This clone appeared once. The CDR3 DNA reads TGTGCCACCAGCCGGGGATCGGCAGGGGAAGAGACCCAGTACTTC. Residues: CATSRGSAGEETQYF. The chain employs TRBV15 and TRBJ2-5, with a weak D call TRBD1 (6 bases). The germline gives CDR1 LNHNV, CDR2 YYDKDF (reference sequence). The V end was cut by 5 bases, the J end by 3 bases, with 16 bases between. There are 15 residues in the CDR3.

This chain connects TRBV5-1 to TRBJ2-3, with TRBD2 matching 7 bases. In germline, CDR1 is SGHRS, CDR2 YFSETQ. V was pared by 2 bases and J by 0 bases, with 6 bases of the junction left unmatched. The CDR3 is 16 amino acids. The CDR3 sequence: CASSLAGKSSTDTQYF. DNA of the CDR3: TGCGCCAGCAGCTTAGCGGGAAAGTCTAGCACAGATACGCAGTATTTT. The whole variable domain, filled in from reference TRBV5-1 and TRBJ2-3, reads KAGVTQTPRYLIKTRGQQVTLSCSPISGHRSVSWYQQTPGQGLQFLFEYFSETQRNKGNFPGRFSGRQFSNSRSEMNVSTLELGDSALYLCASSLAGKSSTDTQYFGPGTRLTVL.

This chain connects TRBV5-1 to TRBJ1-4; 8 bases are a match to TRBD1. The V gene's germline CDR1 is SGHRS and CDR2 YFSETQ. The CDR3 consists of 18 residues. Germline trimming cut 2 bases from V and 0 bases from J; bases unmatched to any gene: 9. DNA for the CDR3: TGCGCCAGCAGCTTAGGACAGGGCGCCTCTGCAACTAATGAAAAACTGTTTTTT. This encodes CASSLGQGASATNEKLFF. Based on the CDR3 plus reference TRBV5-1 and TRBJ1-4, the full variable domain is KAGVTQTPRYLIKTRGQQVTLSCSPISGHRSVSWYQQTPGQGLQFLFEYFSETQRNKGNFPGRFSGRQFSNSRSEMNVSTLELGDSALYLCASSLGQGASATNEKLFFGSGTQLSVL.

The rearrangement links TRBV2 to TRBJ1-5, with 8 nucleotides matching TRBD1. This CDR3 region has 16 residues. J gave up 4 bases and V 5 bases, and 10 bases lay outside the gene matches. The V gene's germline CDR1 is SNHLY and CDR2 FYNNEI. As DNA, the CDR3 is TGTGCCAGCAGTTTTTCCGGGACAGGTCGAAATCAGCCCCAGCATTTT. This gives the protein CASSFSGTGRNQPQHF.

The gene calls are TRBV5-1 and TRBJ2-4; D possibly corresponds to TRBD1 (8 bases). The CDR3 extends over 19 amino acids. Trimming pared 1 base from V and 6 bases from J, leaving 26 bases between. The germline V gene has CDR1 SGHRS and CDR2 YFSETQ. CDR3 in amino acids: CASSLMTGALSGGPNIQYF. For the CDR3, the DNA is TGCGCCAGCAGCTTGATGACAGGGGCCCTTTCGGGGGGCCCAAACATTCAGTACTTC.

The chain couples TRBV2 to TRBJ2-5; 12 bases align to TRBD2. Trimming removed 4 bases from V and 1 base from J; junction bases left unmatched: 1. There are 15 residues in the CDR3. Per the germline V gene, CDR1 is SNHLY and CDR2 is FYNNEI. The CDR3 spells CASSGGLAGQETQYF. CDR3 nucleotides: TGTGCCAGCAGTGGGGGACTAGCGGGCCAAGAGACCCAGTACTTC.

A single count supports this clone. J is TRBJ2-1 and V is TRBV6-5, with TRBD2 identical over 10 bases. V lost 2 bases and J lost 6; bases outside the gene matches: 7. Germline CDR1 MNHEY, CDR2 SVGAGI. The CDR3 totals 16 residues. CDR3 in DNA: TGTGCCAGCAGTTACATGGCTAGCGGGAGTCTCAATGAGCAGTTCTTC. This codes for CASSYMASGSLNEQFF.

This clone came up a few times. This chain joins TRBV11-2 and TRBJ1-5; no reliable D call. The CDR3 contains 15 residues. V was cut by 1 base and J by 8 bases, with 15 bases left in between. CDR1 is SGHAT, CDR2 FQNNGV, per germline. CDR3 amino acids: CASSLGIGEIEPQHF. DNA for the CDR3: TGTGCCAGCAGCTTAGGTATTGGGGAGATAGAGCCCCAGCATTTT.

This rearrangement joins TRBV7-9 to TRBJ1-2, with 9 bases that match TRBD1. Germline CDR1 reads SEHNR; CDR2 reads FQNEAQ (reference sequence). V gave up 5 bases and J gave up 6 bases; unmatched junction bases: 4. The CDR3 extends over 13 amino acids. CDR3 coding DNA: TGTGCCAGCAGCCAGGACAGGGGTGATGGCTACACCTTC. Amino acids: CASSQDRGDGYTF.

The chain is built from TRBV3-1 (or the pseudogene TRBV3-2) and TRBJ1-1; D unclear. The CDR3 has 14 residues. Per germline, CDR1 LGHDT and CDR2 YNNKEL (reference sequence). Trimming shortened V by 1 base and J by 1 base, and 7 bases separated the two germline ends. The CDR3 protein is CASSQGGPNTEAFF. The CDR3 nucleotides are TGTGCCAGCAGCCAAGGCGGGCCGAACACTGAAGCTTTCTTT.

The chain has TRBV6-1 and TRBJ2-3; the match to TRBD2 covers 11 bases. In germline, CDR1 is MNHNS, CDR2 SASEGT. The CDR3 has 16 residues. The J segment lost 5 bases and the V segment lost 3 bases, leaving 7 bases of the junction unmatched. The CDR3 here is CASSDTSGRRRDTQYF. The CDR3 DNA reads as TGTGCCAGCAGTGACACTAGCGGGAGAAGACGAGATACGCAGTATTTT.

This chain uses TRBV29-1 with TRBJ2-7; D is perhaps TRBD2 (6 bases). This CDR3 contains 13 residues. From germline, CDR1 is SQVTM and CDR2 ANQGSEA. V lost 6 bases, J lost 3 bases, and 15 bases lay in between. CDR3 loop: CSVRSGTLYEQYF. The CDR3 nucleotides read TGCAGCGTGCGGTCCGGGACTCTCTACGAGCAGTACTTC.

The V call is TRBV27, the J call TRBJ2-2; 11 bases are shared with TRBD1. Germline-derived CDR1 and CDR2 are MNHEY and SMNVEV (reference sequence). Unmatched junction bases numbered 8, after V lost 6 bases and J lost 2 bases. The CDR3 runs 17 residues. CDR3 nucleotides: TGTGCCAGCAGGGACAGGGGGCGGGGGATAAACACCGGGGAGCTGTTTTTT. It is translated as CASRDRGRGINTGELFF.

The chain uses TRBV7-6 and TRBJ1-6; no firm D call. The germline CDR1 and CDR2 sequences are SGHVS and FNYEAQ. The V gene lost 1 base and the J gene lost 6 bases, with 10 bases spanning the gap. The CDR3 has 15 amino acids. Here the CDR3 DNA reads TGTGCCAGCAGCTTAGGTCGGGAGGGTAATTCACCCCTCCACTTT. Its translation: CASSLGREGNSPLHF.

The chain couples TRBV5-1 to TRBJ2-2; TRBD2 aligns across 9 bases. Germline CDR1 SGHRS, CDR2 YFSETQ. The CDR3 is 17 amino acids. The trim removed 4 bases at V and 0 bases at J, leaving 7 bases unmatched. In DNA form, the CDR3 reads TGCGCCAGCAGCCCGCTGCGCGGGAGGGCGAACACCGGGGAGCTGTTTTTT. This gives the protein CASSPLRGRANTGELFF.

The V call is TRBV28, the J call TRBJ2-7; 9 bases fit TRBD2. Germline V gene data show CDR1 as MDHEN and CDR2 as SYDVKM. The CDR3 sequence is 12 residues long. J gave up 8 bases and V 4 bases, and 3 bases lay outside the gene matches. CDR3 nucleotides: TGTGCCAGCAGTTCTGGGACTAGCAAGCAGTACTTC. Its protein product is CASSSGTSKQYF. The full variable domain, rest sourced from reference TRBV28 and TRBJ2-7, is DVKVTQSSRYLVKRTGEKVFLECVQDMDHENMFWYRQDPGLGLRLIYFSYDVKMKEKGDIPEGYSVSREKKERFSLILESASTNQTSMYLCASSSGTSKQYFGPGTRLTVT.